The source of this T cell receptor beta chain is a study of CD8 T cells in Susac syndrome (dated by TCRdb to 2018 to 2020). Looking at the study overall: The study used repertoire sequencing to test whether antigen drove CD8+ T cell activation and differentiation in Susac syndrome. The paper as a whole reports these results and caveats: The number of individuals in the TCR sequencing and HLA analysis was recognized as being relatively small.

RNA was extracted using the RNeasy kit, and about 0.5 to 1 ug of the RNA was reverse transcribed with random hexamers. The immunoSEQ multiplex PCR assay, covering 54 Vbeta and 13 Jbeta segments, was used to amplify TCR beta CDR3 regions. PCR amplification bias was corrected by using a synthetic template baseline for primer optimization and computational correction. The original methods were these. Reads were assigned to V, D and J genes according to IMGT and analyzed in immunoSEQ Analyzer, with only productive sequences retained. Clonality was computed as one minus Shannon entropy normalized by log2 of the number of productive unique sequences. For each patient and control, public and private clones were evaluated among the 100 most prevalent clones. A clone was defined as Susac-specific if it was absent from the healthy and MS cohorts, from roughly 1,000 published viral clones and from other ImmuneACCESS disease sequences. TCRdb reprocessing: public reads trimmed at Q25 with fastp, clones called with MiXCR, in-frame beta chains kept. Each CDR3 protein gets just one entry, which takes the most common genes and DNA from the rows behind it. The V and J calls and clone size come from TCRdb's table, not from the authors' own analysis. The sample includes about 190,000 distinct CDR3 sequences, with 93% observed a single time. The ten top clones hold around 0.1% of the sample.

On this clonotype itself: Which antigen it targets is not known. Base qualities are not recorded, but no much larger clone differs from it by a single base.

Peripheral blood CD8+ and CD4+ T cells from healthy donors, Susac syndrome patients and multiple sclerosis patients were profiled using high-throughput TCR beta sequencing. Healthy donors were included as age- and sex-matched controls. CD8+ TEMRA cells were enriched by FACS, while bulk CD8+ and CD4+ T cells were purified by magnetic negative isolation. Blood was drawn into EDTA tubes, processed within 24 hours, and PBMCs were isolated by density gradient centrifugation. PBMCs intended for TCR sequencing were cryopreserved in liquid nitrogen and were subsequently thawed in a 37 degrees C water bath. The sorted or isolated CD4+, CD8+ and CD8+ TEMRA cells had a purity of 90% or higher. The CDR3 sequence holds 16 residues, the cysteine and phenylalanine included. Just the 48-base CDR3 DNA is kept, in frame starting at base 1. For this chain, trimming is 5 bases at the V end and 3 bases at the J end, and the number of junction bases without a gene match is 7. From a lookup of the germline V gene (reference sequence), CDR1 and CDR2 are SEHNR and FQNEAQ.

Specimen: CD4+ T cells from PBMCs. The receptor chain draws on TRBV7-9 and TRBJ1-4; TRBD1 fits 9 bases in the junction. The sequence was obtained from a human donor in good health. The CDR3 is CASSPDRGPANEKLFF. The DNA is TGTGCCAGCAGCCCGGACAGGGGCCCGGCTAATGAAAAACTGTTTTTT.